Listed here are 27 T cell receptor beta chains from one sample, sequenced in a study of shared clonotypes between healthy human individuals. Here immunoSEQ multiplex PCR was the method, and the copy in TCRdb shows in-frame clones only, minus some. The table records about 2.3 million clones, approximately 93% of them present only once. Material: naive CD4+ T cells from PBMCs. Subset here: CD45RA+ positively selected. These receptors all come from a man younger than 35 in good health. Some clones in this sample may be carry-over from other donors' samples.

The rearrangement links TRBV6-5 to TRBJ2-7; D is ambiguous. The V end was cut by 4 bases, the J end by 0 bases, with 7 bases between. CDR3 length: 13 residues. The germline V gene encodes CDR1 MNHEY and CDR2 SVGAGI. As DNA, the CDR3 is TGTGCCAGCAGTTTCGCCATCTCCTACGAGCAGTACTTC. This encodes CASSFAISYEQYF.

V and J are TRBV6-5 and TRBJ2-7; D possibly corresponds to TRBD1 (6 bases). The CDR3 totals 15 residues. V was clipped by 5 bases and J by 1 base, with 15 bases between them. CDR1 and CDR2 (germline): MNHEY, SVGAGI. The CDR3 sequence: CASSLTGKGSYEQYF. CDR3 bases: TGTGCCAGCAGTCTAACAGGGAAGGGGTCCTACGAGCAGTACTTC.

As concerns this clone: The same CDR3 arises from other DNA sequences in this sample as well. This chain uses TRBV7-9 with TRBJ2-4; D is ambiguous. The germline V gene encodes CDR1 SEHNR and CDR2 FQNEAQ (reference sequence). The CDR3 is 14 amino acids. V shed 0 bases and J shed 6 bases, with 9 bases lying between them. CDR3 DNA: TGTGCCAGCAGCTTAGCTGGGGTGGGAAACATTCAGTACTTC. This translates into CASSLAGVGNIQYF.

Of note for this clone: At the DNA level, this CDR3 is encoded by other sequences in the same sample as well. The CDR3 spells CASSDGGYGYTF. As DNA, the CDR3 is TGTGCCAGCAGTGACGGGGGCTATGGCTACACCTTC. The chain combines TRBV2 with TRBJ1-2; tentative D call: TRBD1 (5 bases). The CDR3 covers 12 residues. The germline V and J ends were trimmed by 3 bases and 4 bases, with 6 bases remaining between them. Germline CDR1 is SNHLY and CDR2 is FYNNEI.

The chain uses TRBV28 and TRBJ2-1; TRBD1 might be the D (6 bases). Looked up from germline, CDR1 is MDHEN and CDR2 is SYDVKM. The CDR3 runs to 13 residues. The V end was cut by 2 bases, the J end by 6 bases, with 8 bases between. In DNA form, the CDR3 reads TGTGCCAGCAGTTTAACAGGGCGCAATGAGCAGTTCTTC. Its translation is CASSLTGRNEQFF.

J is TRBJ1-3 and V is TRBV9, with D possibly being TRBD1 (5 bases). This CDR3 is built from 14 residues. From germline, CDR1 is SGDLS and CDR2 YYNGEE. V was trimmed by 4 bases and J by 3 bases, leaving 11 bases between them. CDR3 protein: CASSTFTGGNTIYF. CDR3 nucleotide sequence: TGTGCCAGCAGCACCTTCACAGGTGGAAACACCATATATTTT.

The DNA of the CDR3 is TGTGCCACTCGGGGGTCGGGCTACACCTTC. It encodes CATRGSGYTF. This chain joins TRBV19 and TRBJ1-2; D is perhaps TRBD1 (5 bases). Trimming pared 10 bases from V and 8 bases from J, leaving 11 bases between. Germline CDR1 is LNHDA and CDR2 is SQIVND (reference sequence). CDR3 length: 10 amino acids.

This chain connects TRBV6-5 to TRBJ2-1, with 12 bases fitting TRBD2. This CDR3 region has 15 residues. Germline CDR1 reads MNHEY; CDR2 reads SVGAGI. V lost 8 bases to trimming and J lost 4 bases; unmatched junction nucleotides: 6. The CDR3 region has the DNA TGTGCCAGCCGACTAGCGGGAGTTTCGTACAATGAGCAGTTCTTC. Protein product: CASRLAGVSYNEQFF.

This clone was detected once. The chain combines TRBV2 with TRBJ2-5, with D maybe TRBD2 (7 bases). This CDR3 contains 17 residues. V was trimmed by 5 bases and J by 2 bases, leaving 21 bases between them. The germline V gene encodes CDR1 SNHLY and CDR2 FYNNEI. The CDR3 nucleotides read TGTGCCAGCAGTTACGACAGGACTAGACAATTTCAAGAGACCCAGTACTTC. As protein: CASSYDRTRQFQETQYF.

In its sample, this clone was seen once. The CDR3 here is CASSISGGEEQYF. The CDR3 nucleotides are TGTGCCAGTAGTATATCAGGGGGCGAAGAGCAGTACTTC. This sequence joins TRBV19 and TRBJ2-7; TRBD1 matches 8 bases. V was pared by 2 bases and J by 7 bases, with 4 bases of the junction left unmatched. The CDR3 has 13 amino acids. Per the germline V gene, CDR1 is LNHDA and CDR2 is SQIVND (reference sequence).

The chain couples TRBV7-2 to TRBJ1-2; D unresolved. The V gene lost 2 bases and the J gene lost 2 bases, with 9 bases spanning the gap. The CDR3 spans 14 residues. Per germline, CDR1 SGHTA and CDR2 FQGNSA. The chain's CDR3 is CASSLMPLNYGYTF. CDR3 bases: TGTGCCAGCAGCTTAATGCCATTGAACTATGGCTACACCTTC.

V and J are TRBV7-8 and TRBJ2-2, with TRBD1 as a possible D gene (6 bases). Germline CDR1 reads SGHVS; CDR2 reads FQNEAQ. V lost 2 bases to trimming and J lost 5 bases, with 12 bases between them. This CDR3 has 15 residues. CDR3 coding DNA: TGTGCCAGCAGCTTACAGGGGCGGATAACCGGGGAGCTGTTTTTT. Its protein is CASSLQGRITGELFF.

V gene TRBV5-1 combines with J gene TRBJ2-1, with 13 bases fitting TRBD2. Germline CDR1 is SGHRS and CDR2 is YFSETQ. The CDR3 sequence is 16 residues long. V was pared by 4 bases and J by 12 bases, with 13 bases of the junction left unmatched. The CDR3 loop is CASSPFGLAGASMQFF. The CDR3 DNA follows: TGCGCCAGCAGCCCCTTCGGACTAGCGGGAGCCTCCATGCAGTTCTTC.

This clone was seen once. CDR3 sequence reads: CASSLDGTGYEQYF. CDR3 nucleotides: TGTGCCAGCAGCTTAGATGGGACAGGCTACGAGCAGTACTTC. The chain combines TRBV7-9 with TRBJ2-7; 8 positions match TRBD1. The CDR3 has 14 amino acids. CDR1 and CDR2 (germline): SEHNR, FQNEAQ (reference sequence). V lost 1 base to trimming and J lost 3 bases; unmatched junction nucleotides: 2.

The sample holds a few counts of this clone. This chain connects TRBV30 to TRBJ1-5; D is possibly TRBD1 (5 bases). CDR1 and CDR2 (germline): GTSNPN, SVGIG (reference sequence). Trimming left V 3 bases short and J 7 bases short, with 13 bases between. The CDR3 is made up of 13 amino acids. The CDR3 region has the DNA TGTGCCTGGAGCGGGACCATGGGCCAGCCCCAGCATTTT. It codes for CAWSGTMGQPQHF.

V gene TRBV5-1 combines with J gene TRBJ1-1; the match to TRBD1 covers 10 bases. The CDR3 sequence is 14 residues long. With 4 bases clipped from V and 5 bases from J, the junction kept 5 bases outside the gene matches. Germline assignment: CDR1 SGHRS and CDR2 YFSETQ. The CDR3, as DNA: TGCGCCAGCAGCGGACAGGGGGTAGGGACTGAAGCTTTCTTT. Protein product: CASSGQGVGTEAFF.

The genes are TRBV15 and TRBJ1-4, with TRBD1 matching over 9 bases. Unmatched junction bases numbered 9, after V lost 0 bases and J lost 4 bases. CDR1 LNHNV and CDR2 YYDKDF come from the germline V gene (reference sequence). This CDR3 has 18 amino acids. The CDR3 DNA is TGTGCCACCAGCAGAGATCGAGAACAGGGGGCGAGTAATGAAAAACTGTTTTTT. Protein: CATSRDREQGASNEKLFF. The full variable domain, rest sourced from reference TRBV15 and TRBJ1-4, is DAMVIQNPRYQVTQFGKPVTLSCSQTLNHNVMYWYQQKSSQAPKLLFHYYDKDFNNEADTPDNFQSRRPNTSFCFLDIRSPGLGDTAMYLCATSRDREQGASNEKLFFGSGTQLSVL.

The chain has TRBV6-1 and TRBJ2-3; D is undetermined. Deletions cut 5 bases from V and 0 bases from J, with 12 bases between. CDR3 size: 15 residues. Germline lookup yields CDR1 MNHNS and CDR2 SASEGT. DNA for the CDR3: TGTGCCAGCAGTCGCCTCGCGTTGAGCACAGATACGCAGTATTTT. Translating it yields CASSRLALSTDTQYF.

The chain uses TRBV6-6 and TRBJ2-7, with 7 positions matching TRBD2. The CDR3 totals 15 residues. With V trimmed by 2 bases and J by 2 bases, 6 bases remained unmatched. CDR1 is MNHNY and CDR2 is SVGAGI in the germline V gene (reference sequence). CDR3 coding DNA: TGTGCCAGCAGTTACCAGACCCGGGGGGCCTACGAGCAGTACTTC. Its protein is CASSYQTRGAYEQYF.

The chain combines TRBV27 with TRBJ2-2; a weak D match, TRBD2 (6 bases). The CDR3 is 17 residues long. V was shortened by 3 bases and J by 4 bases, with 18 bases between the two germline ends. Germline V gene lookup returns CDR1 MNHEY and CDR2 SMNVEV (reference sequence). CDR3 sequence (DNA): TGTGCCAGCAGTTTTCGCGGGACCTTCGCCCCCACCGGGGAGCTGTTTTTT. Translated: CASSFRGTFAPTGELFF.

This chain links TRBV4-2 with TRBJ2-2; 9 bases match TRBD1. J lost 5 bases, V lost 1 base, and 5 bases had no gene match. The CDR3 spans 16 residues. Germline CDR1 LGHNA, CDR2 YNFKEQ. CDR3 sequence reads: CASSQAGQGITGELFF. In DNA, the CDR3 is TGTGCCAGCAGCCAAGCGGGACAGGGCATTACCGGGGAGCTGTTTTTT.

The rearrangement links TRBV10-3 to TRBJ2-1; 8 bases are shared with TRBD1. CDR3 length equals 16 residues. V trimming: 4 bases; J trimming: 0 bases; junction bases outside the gene matches: 5. CDR1 and CDR2 (germline): ENHRY, SYGVKD. The CDR3 sequence is CAISARDRSSYNEQFF. CDR3 sequence (DNA): TGTGCCATCAGTGCCCGGGACAGGAGCTCCTACAATGAGCAGTTCTTC.

About this clone: At the DNA level, this CDR3 is encoded by other sequences in the same sample as well. The CDR3 DNA follows: TGTGCCAGTAGTATACAGGGGGGTAATGAAAAACTGTTTTTT. It is translated as CASSIQGGNEKLFF. The J gene is TRBJ1-4, the V gene TRBV19, with TRBD1 matching 7 bases. V lost 2 bases, J lost 4 bases, and 1 base stayed unmatched. CDR1 is LNHDA, CDR2 SQIVND, per germline (reference sequence). This CDR3 has 14 residues.

V gene TRBV5-5 combines with J gene TRBJ2-1, with 9 bases aligning to TRBD2. The ends lost 3 bases at V and 5 bases at J; junction bases unmatched: 6. The CDR3 loop spans 15 amino acids. CDR1 is SGHKS and CDR2 is YYEKEE in the germline V gene (reference sequence). The CDR3 region has the DNA TGTGCCAGCAGCTCGGGGGCTAGCGGGAACAATGAGCAGTTCTTC. It translates to CASSSGASGNNEQFF.

The rearrangement links TRBV2 to TRBJ2-2; a weak D match, TRBD2 (5 bases). From germline, CDR1 is SNHLY and CDR2 FYNNEI. Trimming stripped 0 bases from V and 6 bases from J, with 11 bases between. The CDR3 covers 15 residues. Written as DNA, the CDR3 is TGTGCCAGCAGTGAAGCGTATGCGGGTGCCGGGGAGCTGTTTTTT. As protein: CASSEAYAGAGELFF.

The chain joins TRBV6-6 to TRBJ1-1; D possibly corresponds to TRBD1 (5 bases). The CDR3 is 13 residues long. Trimming cost V 0 bases and J 6 bases, with 8 bases left between them. Germline V gene lookup returns CDR1 MNHNY and CDR2 SVGAGI (reference sequence). Here the CDR3 reads CASSYSGQSEAFF. The CDR3 DNA is TGTGCCAGCAGTTACTCGGGGCAATCTGAAGCTTTCTTT.

The J gene is TRBJ2-1, the V gene TRBV4-1; possible D gene TRBD2, 5 bases. Germline lookup yields CDR1 MGHRA and CDR2 YSYEKL. Trimming removed 1 base from V and 4 bases from J, with 14 bases in between. The CDR3 is 16 amino acids. The CDR3 DNA sequence: TGCGCCAGCAGCCAAGGGCTGTTTGGGGAGTACAATGAGCAGTTCTTC. Protein product: CASSQGLFGEYNEQFF.